This T cell receptor (beta chain) was recovered during a study of control samples from healthy donors and cancer patients. V lost 10 bases, J lost 1 base, and 16 bases lay in between. CDR1 SGHVS and CDR2 FQNEAQ come from the germline V gene. The CDR3 loop spans 15 amino acids. Measured with immunoSEQ multiplex PCR; TCRdb has only the in-frame clones, and not every one. The repertoire has under 70,000 clones, around 90% of them found once; the top ten carry more than 13%. Material: PBMCs. This clonotype was sampled from a man aged 55 to 70 with head and neck cancer. The chain has TRBV7-8 and TRBJ2-2, with D tentatively TRBD2 (7 bases). The CDR3 spells CATAGARLNTGELFF. In nucleotides, the CDR3 is TGTGCCACCGCGGGGGCCAGACTGAACACCGGGGAGCTGTTTTTT.